The 4 T cell receptor beta chains below come from one sample, sequenced in a study of shared clonotypes between healthy human individuals. Only in-frame clones appear in the TCRdb table, and some are missing; sequencing was by immunoSEQ multiplex PCR. The sample records a few hundred thousand clones, around 70% being singletons. The sample comprised memory CD4+ T cells sorted from blood. The sample's subset: CD45RA-negative fraction. These receptor sequences come from a man aged 30-40 years in good health.

V gene TRBV29-1 combines with J gene TRBJ1-1; D is unresolved. CDR3 length equals 10 residues. V lost 6 bases to trimming and J lost 8 bases, with 10 bases between them. CDR1 is SQVTM, CDR2 ANQGSEA, per germline. The CDR3 is CSVVIAEAFF. DNA of the CDR3: TGCAGCGTGGTAATTGCCGAAGCTTTCTTT. The entire variable domain, with the rest obtained from reference TRBV29-1 and TRBJ1-1, is as follows: SAVISQKPSRDICQRGTSLTIQCQVDSQVTMMFWYRQQPGQSLTLIATANQGSEATYESGFVIDKFPISRPNLTFSTLTVSNMSPEDSSIYLCSVVIAEAFFGQGTRLTVV.

This clone turned up a few times. V and J are TRBV7-2 and TRBJ2-7; D is uncertain. Germline V gives CDR1 SGHTA, CDR2 FQGNSA. The CDR3 covers 14 residues. The germline V and J ends were trimmed by 0 bases and 5 bases, with 11 bases remaining between them. The CDR3 loop is CASSLALPRDEQYF. The DNA of the CDR3 is TGTGCCAGCAGCTTAGCCTTGCCCCGGGACGAGCAGTACTTC. The complete variable domain, with remaining parts taken from reference TRBV7-2 and TRBJ2-7, reads GAGVSQSPSNKVTEKGKDVELRCDPISGHTALYWYRQSLGQGLEFLIYFQGNSAPDKSGLPSDRFSAERTGGSVSTLTIQRTQQEDSAVYLCASSLALPRDEQYFGPGTRLTVT.

The rearrangement uses TRBV6-1 and TRBJ1-5; D possibly corresponds to TRBD1 (6 bases). The length of the CDR3 is 14 residues. V lost 2 bases, J lost 6 bases, and 11 bases lay in between. Germline CDR1 MNHNS, CDR2 SASEGT. CDR3 loop: CASSEMGGGQPQHF. The CDR3 DNA reads as TGTGCCAGCAGTGAAATGGGGGGCGGTCAGCCCCAGCATTTT.

The V gene is TRBV9, the J gene TRBJ2-1, with 10 bases that match TRBD2. CDR1 SGDLS and CDR2 YYNGEE come from the germline V gene. The J segment lost 8 bases and the V segment lost 0 bases, leaving 8 bases of the junction unmatched. CDR3 length: 16 amino acids. Written as DNA, the CDR3 is TGTGCCAGCAGCGTAGCTAACCCTAGCGGGAGTGATGAGCAGTTCTTC. This gives the protein CASSVANPSGSDEQFF.